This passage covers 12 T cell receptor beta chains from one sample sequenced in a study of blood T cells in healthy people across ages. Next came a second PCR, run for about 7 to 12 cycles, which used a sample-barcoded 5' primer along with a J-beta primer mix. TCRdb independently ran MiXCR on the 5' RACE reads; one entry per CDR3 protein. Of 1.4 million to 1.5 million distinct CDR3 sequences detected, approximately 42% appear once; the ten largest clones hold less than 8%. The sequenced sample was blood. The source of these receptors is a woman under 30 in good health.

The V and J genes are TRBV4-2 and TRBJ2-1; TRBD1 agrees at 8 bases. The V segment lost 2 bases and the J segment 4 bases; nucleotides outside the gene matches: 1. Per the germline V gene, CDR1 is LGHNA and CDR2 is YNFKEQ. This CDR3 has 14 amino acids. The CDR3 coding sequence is TGTGCCAGCAGCCAACAGGGGGCGTACAATGAGCAGTTCTTC. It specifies CASSQQGAYNEQFF.

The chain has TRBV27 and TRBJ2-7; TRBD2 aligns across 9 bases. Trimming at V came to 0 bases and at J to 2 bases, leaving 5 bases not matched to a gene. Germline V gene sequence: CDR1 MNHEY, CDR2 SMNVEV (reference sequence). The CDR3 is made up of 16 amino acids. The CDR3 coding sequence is TGTGCCAGCAGTTTATCGGGTAGCGGGGGTGCCTACGAGCAGTACTTC. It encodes CASSLSGSGGAYEQYF.

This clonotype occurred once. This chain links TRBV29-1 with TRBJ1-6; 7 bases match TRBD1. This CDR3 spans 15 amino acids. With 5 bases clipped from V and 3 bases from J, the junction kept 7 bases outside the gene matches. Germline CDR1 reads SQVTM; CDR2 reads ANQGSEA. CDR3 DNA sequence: TGCAGCGTTATGGACAGGAATTACTATAATTCACCCCTCCACTTT. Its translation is CSVMDRNYYNSPLHF.

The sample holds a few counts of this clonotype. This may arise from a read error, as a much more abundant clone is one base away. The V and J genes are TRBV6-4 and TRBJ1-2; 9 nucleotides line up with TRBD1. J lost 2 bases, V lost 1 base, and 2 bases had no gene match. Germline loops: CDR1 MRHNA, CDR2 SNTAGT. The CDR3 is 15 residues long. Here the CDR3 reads CASSDWTGANYGYTF. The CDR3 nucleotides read TGTGCCAGCAGTGACTGGACAGGGGCGAACTATGGCTACACCTTC.

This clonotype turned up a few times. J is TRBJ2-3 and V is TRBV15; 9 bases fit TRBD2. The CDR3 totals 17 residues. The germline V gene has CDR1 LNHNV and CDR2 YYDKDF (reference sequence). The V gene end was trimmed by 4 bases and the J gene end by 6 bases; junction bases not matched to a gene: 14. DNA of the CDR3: TGTGCCACCAGCACCGGGCGTGGCGGGGGGGTGTCCGATACGCAGTATTTT. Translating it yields CATSTGRGGGVSDTQYF.

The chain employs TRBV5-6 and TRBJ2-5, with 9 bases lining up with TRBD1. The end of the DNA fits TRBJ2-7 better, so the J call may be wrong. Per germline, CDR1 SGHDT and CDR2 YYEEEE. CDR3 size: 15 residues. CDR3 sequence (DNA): TGTGCCAGCAGCTTCCGACAGGGGGTTGAGTACGAGCAGTACTTC. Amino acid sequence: CASSFRQGVEYEQYF.

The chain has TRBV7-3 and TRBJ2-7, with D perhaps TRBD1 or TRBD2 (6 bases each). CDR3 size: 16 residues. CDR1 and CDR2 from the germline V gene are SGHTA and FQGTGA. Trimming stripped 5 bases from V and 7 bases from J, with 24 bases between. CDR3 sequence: CASSHQLAGVGNEQYF. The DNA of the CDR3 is TGTGCCAGCAGCCACCAACTAGCAGGGGTCGGGAATGAGCAGTACTTC.

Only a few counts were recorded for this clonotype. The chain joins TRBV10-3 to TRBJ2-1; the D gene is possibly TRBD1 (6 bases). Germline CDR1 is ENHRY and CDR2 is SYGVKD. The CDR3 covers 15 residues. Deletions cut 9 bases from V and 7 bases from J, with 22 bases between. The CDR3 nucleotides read TGTGCCATACAACCGGGACAACCCCTTGGAAATGAGCAGTTCTTC. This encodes CAIQPGQPLGNEQFF.

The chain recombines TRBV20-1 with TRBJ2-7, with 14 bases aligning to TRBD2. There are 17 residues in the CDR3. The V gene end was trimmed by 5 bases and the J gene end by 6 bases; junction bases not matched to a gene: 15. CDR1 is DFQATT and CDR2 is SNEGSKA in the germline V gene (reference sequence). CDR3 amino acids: CSAGGLAGATNGAEQYF. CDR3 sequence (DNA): TGCAGTGCTGGGGGACTAGCGGGGGCTACGAACGGGGCCGAGCAGTACTTC.

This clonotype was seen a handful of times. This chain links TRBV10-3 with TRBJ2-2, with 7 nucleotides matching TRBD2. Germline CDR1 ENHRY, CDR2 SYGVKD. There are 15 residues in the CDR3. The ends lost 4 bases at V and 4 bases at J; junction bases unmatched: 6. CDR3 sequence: CAISASGEITGELFF. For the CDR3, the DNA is TGTGCCATCAGTGCCAGCGGGGAGATCACCGGGGAGCTGTTTTTT.

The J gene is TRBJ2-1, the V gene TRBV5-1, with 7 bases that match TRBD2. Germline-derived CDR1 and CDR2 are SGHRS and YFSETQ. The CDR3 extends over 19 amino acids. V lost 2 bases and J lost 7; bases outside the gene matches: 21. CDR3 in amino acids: CASSFRWAGEWTLTNEQFF. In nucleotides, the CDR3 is TGCGCCAGCAGCTTTCGATGGGCGGGGGAGTGGACTTTAACTAATGAGCAGTTCTTC. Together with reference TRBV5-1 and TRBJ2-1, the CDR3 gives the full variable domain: KAGVTQTPRYLIKTRGQQVTLSCSPISGHRSVSWYQQTPGQGLQFLFEYFSETQRNKGNFPGRFSGRQFSNSRSEMNVSTLELGDSALYLCASSFRWAGEWTLTNEQFFGPGTRLTVL.

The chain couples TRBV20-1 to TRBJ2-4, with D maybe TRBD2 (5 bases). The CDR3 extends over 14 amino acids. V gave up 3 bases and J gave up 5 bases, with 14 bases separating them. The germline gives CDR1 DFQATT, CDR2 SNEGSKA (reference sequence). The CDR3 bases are TGCAGTGCTAGGGGCAGGTTAGCGCAAAACATTCAGTACTTC. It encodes CSARGRLAQNIQYF.